Sequencing of this T cell receptor beta chain was carried out in a study of cytomegalovirus exposure and HLA in healthy donors (dated 2017 in TCRdb). Study-level background: An earlier analysis of approximately 590 of the donors reported 276 Gb of sequence data and 100 million to 140 million unique TCR beta sequences from 150 million to 200 million T cells. Around 330 gigabases of sequencing data and around 80 million unique TCR sequences made up an early release that covered several hundred HLA-typed donors. The genetic ancestry cluster associated with self-reported Caucasian donors included 80% to 90% of the roughly 400 genotyped donors. The study was designed to test whether signatures of past pathogen exposure could be identified by cataloging public T cell receptors. The study used immunosequencing to profile the T cell repertoires of around 600 subjects and linked those repertoires to cytomegalovirus serostatus. A separate validation cohort of approximately 120 different subjects was used in addition to the 666-subject first cohort. High-throughput TCR immunosequencing, statistical association of individual TCRs with disease status, and machine learning were combined to predict cytomegalovirus infection status. A later analysis re-analyzed previously published TCR beta repertoires from hundreds of donors and added high-resolution HLA genotyping to study TCR occurrence patterns. Rather than using new phenotypic data, the later analysis identified candidate immune exposures from TCR beta sequences and from how often those sequences occurred across donors. To decide whether each TCR beta V gene segment behaved as functional or pseudogenic, an earlier analysis of 587 of the donors relied on high-throughput TCR beta sequencing. Alongside the repertoire data, information on donor age, sex, ethnicity and CMV serostatus was compiled. In a later genetic analysis, genome-wide SNP genotypes for about 55% of the roughly 700 donors were used, and that subset was treated as a discovery cohort. Every discovery cohort repertoire had been produced on one sequencing platform. HLA typing covered class I and class II loci at four-digit resolution. The number of donors typed differed by locus, with roughly 629-640 for A, B, C, DRB1 and DQB1, around 500 for DQA1, under 610 for DPA1, and approximately 470 for DPB1. Four or five DR-DQ haplotypes were handled as single units for association and clustering because linkage in the cohort was strong. On average, roughly 250,000 unique TCR beta nucleotide sequences were sequenced per donor among 300 to 500 genotyped donors of the cohort, with approximately 18% of those sequences being non-productive.

Receptors were amplified or captured by the immunoSEQ multiplex PCR assay. A mixture of 60 forward primers for TCR Vbeta segments and 13 reverse primers for TCR Jbeta segments was used in the multiplex PCR. The CDR3 region of rearranged TCR beta genes was amplified from genomic DNA with a multiplex PCR assay. The amplified TCR beta libraries were sequenced on the Illumina HiSeq System as 87-base-pair reads. The study's processing was this. Across the 500 to 700 repertoires, a later analysis counted 78 million or so unique TCR beta chains, approximately 10 million of which were shared by at least two donors. Raw reads were error-corrected and collapsed into unique sequences with a nearest-neighbor algorithm that merged closely related sequences to remove PCR and sequencing errors. V, D and J gene segments were assigned by aligning CDR3 sequences to IMGT reference sequences. For a sequence to be retained, a match of at least six nucleotides was required to both a V gene segment and a J gene segment. A rearrangement was called productive if the CDR3 had no stop codons and remained in frame with V and J, and every other rearrangement was called non-productive. CDR3 was defined according to IMGT convention as the region running from the second conserved V-encoded cysteine to the conserved J-encoded phenylalanine. Sequences without an unambiguous match to a single V gene segment were excluded from the earlier analysis of about 600 of the donors. An earlier analysis of 500 to 600 of the donors classified V segments as functional when productive rearrangements were above 56.7% and as segregating when the standard deviation between donors was above 5%. To diagnose cytomegalovirus status from the catalog of TCR beta chain sequences, a statistical classification framework was built. A later analysis assigned V and J genes by comparing TCR nucleotide sequences with IMGT/GENE-DB human TR gene sequences. The TCRdist pipeline was used in a later analysis to assign CDR3 sequences and most-parsimonious VDJ recombination scenarios. In a later analysis, every TCR beta chain was defined by the combination of its CDR3 amino acid sequence and its V-gene family, and reads without a unique V-gene family were dropped. As a way to deal with suspected cross-contamination and a sequencing artifact, a later analysis dropped approximately 590 nucleotide sequences that were highly shared and had low generation probability. A later analysis calculated a clonal expansion index for each public chain from normalized within-repertoire ranks of inferred template counts. Generation probabilities in a later analysis came from a VDJ recombination model fitted to out-of-frame rearrangements, and those results were checked against IGoR. In a later analysis, hypergeometric tests were used to score TCR-TCR, TCR-HLA and TCR-CMV co-occurrence, with a repertoire-size bias correction applied to TCR pairs. False discovery rates were estimated in a later analysis by permuting HLA or CMV assignments 20 times. A later analysis grouped co-occurring TCRs with DBSCAN, adding TCRdist sequence similarity when clustering within HLA-allele-positive subsets. Repertoires with fewer than 30,000 or more than 120,000 public chains were left out of co-occurrence clustering, as were four to six repertoires with anomalous nucleotide sharing. What TCRdb holds here is the immuneACCESS table cut down to in-frame rearrangements. Part of the clones is not present; checked against another copy, under half of the missing clones reflect an unresolved V gene, and the others are unexplained. V, J and clone size reflect that table, while D and trimming were determined from the DNA. The data table for this sample lists 150,000 to 200,000 clones. Jointly, the top ten make up approximately 0.72% of the sample.

Points the paper makes about the study in general: It was suggested by the authors that the approach could potentially be generalized to other disease states and immunological phenotypes. Most TCR sequences were observed very rarely across donors, whereas some public TCRs were present in many individuals. Some IMGT-functional V segments, including TRBV6-2 and TRBV6-3, could not be told apart with the 87-base-pair reads, so those segments were excluded. Sequencing depth was assumed to be roughly uniform across donors in the presence/absence analyses, though that assumption may not hold. In a later analysis, most CMV-associated TCR beta chains were found to appear HLA-restricted, with HLA associations seemingly driven largely by CMV exposure. Three of the identified cytomegalovirus-associated TCR beta chains were confirmed in vitro to be specific for cytomegalovirus antigens. When HLA alleles, especially DR and DQ, strongly co-occurred, attributing TCR associations to individual alleles was difficult. Correlated functional status among segregating V segments might be attributable to linkage disequilibrium, but an unknown experimental factor could not be ruled out. The sequencing pipeline was judged likely to have produced a cluster of highly shared sequence variants as a technical artifact. The earlier analysis of 587 of the donors excluded fewer than 20 rarely observed V segments, including chromosome 9 orphons, because counts were too low. Because HLA typing was missing for some donors at each locus, association tests included only the typed subset. A later genetic analysis associated a missense DCLRE1C variant with V-gene and J-gene trimming of TCR beta chains, and an independent cohort replicated the association. Compared with equally common non-associated chains, HLA-associated TCR beta chains in a later analysis were more clonally expanded and had lower generation probabilities. In a later analysis, several top co-occurrence clusters were reported to appear linked to parvovirus B19, influenza, CMV and Epstein-Barr virus. Specific HLA alleles were associated with 15,000 to 20,000 TCR beta sequences at a false discovery rate of 0.05 in a later analysis. Compared with the approximately 720-donor mean, donors in an Asian-associated ancestry cluster had fewer N-insertions in productive TCRs, according to a later genetic analysis. The classifier was reported to diagnose cytomegalovirus status with high specificity and sensitivity in both the original and validation cohorts. A further reported finding was that TCR beta sequences accurately predicted the HLA-A and HLA-B alleles for most subjects in the first cohort. The study listed 150 to 200 TCR beta chains as associated with cytomegalovirus. An earlier analysis of some 560 of the donors showed that most TCR beta V segments appeared in productive rearrangements either about 87% or about 30% of the time, which broadly matched IMGT annotations. The cohort was sequenced for TCR beta chains only, and without alpha or paired-chain data the features that could be detected were limited. Immune exposure information for the cohort was limited to CMV serostatus. According to a later analysis, TCR association rates differed among HLA loci, with DRB1 alleles showing the most associated TCRs and HLA-C alleles showing the fewest.

The cohort comprised fewer than 700 healthy bone marrow donors. All cohort members were sampled while nominally healthy, although unrecorded immune exposures were likely present. The donor tested CMV seropositive and was one of the 289 seropositive cohort members. Every donor gave a peripheral blood sample, and the peripheral blood mononuclear cells from that sample were used for TCR beta sequencing. The Qiagen DNeasy Blood Extraction Kit was used to extract genomic DNA from the blood cell samples. Trimming at the junction amounts to 0 bases on V and 2 bases on J, and the germline ends lie 11 bases apart. The CDR3, from cysteine to phenylalanine, totals 15 residues. The kept DNA is CDR3 alone, 45 bases in frame from the first base. For CDR1 and CDR2, the germline V gene (reference sequence) lists MNHEY and SMNVEV. As to this clone: Its antigen remains undetermined.

The sample comprised PBMCs. This chain is built from TRBV27 and TRBJ2-7; possibly the D gene is TRBD2, per 5 matching bases. The clonotype comes from a young woman in good health and CMV-seropositive. The CDR3 is CASSLSLALAYEQYF. The nucleotides read TGTGCCAGCAGTTTATCGTTAGCGTTAGCCTACGAGCAGTACTTC.